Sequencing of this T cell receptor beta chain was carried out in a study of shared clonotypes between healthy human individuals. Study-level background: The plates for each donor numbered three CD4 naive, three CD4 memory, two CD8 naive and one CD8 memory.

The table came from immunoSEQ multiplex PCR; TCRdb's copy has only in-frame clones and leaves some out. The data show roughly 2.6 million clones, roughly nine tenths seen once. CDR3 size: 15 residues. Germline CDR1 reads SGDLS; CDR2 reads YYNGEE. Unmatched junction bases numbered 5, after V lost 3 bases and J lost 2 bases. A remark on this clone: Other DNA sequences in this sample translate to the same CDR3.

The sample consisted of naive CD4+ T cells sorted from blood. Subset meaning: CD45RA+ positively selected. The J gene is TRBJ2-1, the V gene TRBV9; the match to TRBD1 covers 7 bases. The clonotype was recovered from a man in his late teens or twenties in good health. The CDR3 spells CASSARDSTYNEQFF. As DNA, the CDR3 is TGTGCCAGCAGCGCCCGGGACAGCACCTACAATGAGCAGTTCTTC.